What follows are 21 T cell receptor beta chains derived from one specimen sequenced in a study of blood T cells in healthy people across ages (dated by TCRdb to 2015 to 2017). Libraries were prepared through 5' RACE. The instrument was an Illumina HiSeq 2500. A second PCR of roughly 6 to 11 cycles was run with a J-beta primer mix and a sample-barcoded 5' primer. TCRdb applied fastp at Q25 and MiXCR to the public reads, then kept only in-frame beta chains. Every CDR3 protein is listed once, alongside the most common genes and DNA of its rows. The table for this sample lists fewer than 800,000 distinct CDR3 sequences; around 32% of them were counted only once. The ten largest clones add up to roughly 15% of the sample. Sequenced material: blood. All receptors come from a woman of 80 years or more in good health. Donor details come from another sample of the same person, matched by shared clones.

This chain uses TRBV9 with TRBJ2-5, with TRBD2 matching over 9 bases. Germline assignment: CDR1 SGDLS and CDR2 YYNGEE. With 5 bases clipped from V and 11 bases from J, the junction kept 19 bases outside the gene matches. This CDR3 has 16 amino acids. The CDR3 region is CASSFGRAGGDNEQYF. The CDR3 DNA is TGTGCCAGCAGTTTTGGGCGAGCGGGGGGAGACAATGAGCAGTACTTC.

A few counts support this clonotype. The chain is built from TRBV7-2 and TRBJ2-1; D possibly corresponds to TRBD2 (6 bases). This CDR3 contains 15 residues. V lost 5 bases, J lost 13 bases, and 24 bases lay in between. Per the germline V gene, CDR1 is SGHTA and CDR2 is FQGNSA. The CDR3 sequence: CASSALAAIQETQFF. CDR3 sequence (DNA): TGTGCCAGCAGCGCCTTAGCGGCTATCCAAGAGACCCAGTTCTTC.

This clonotype was recorded many times. The V gene is TRBV6-1, the J gene TRBJ2-1; D may be TRBD1 or TRBD2 (5 bases each). V gave up 8 bases and J gave up 2 bases, with 16 bases separating them. Germline V gene data show CDR1 as MNHNS and CDR2 as SASEGT. This CDR3 is 15 amino acids long. The CDR3 nucleotides read TGTGCCAGCTACAGAACCGGGACCGCCTACAATGAGCAGTTCTTC. Translated, it gives CASYRTGTAYNEQFF.

The chain has TRBV27 and TRBJ2-1, with D perhaps TRBD2 (6 bases). The last part of the DNA fits TRBJ2-7 better; the J call may be wrong. Germline-derived CDR1 and CDR2 are MNHEY and SMNVEV (reference sequence). This CDR3 comprises 13 residues. CDR3 loop: CASTYGLGGEQYF. Written as DNA, the CDR3 is TGTGCCAGCACTTACGGGTTGGGGGGCGAGCAGTACTTC.

This clonotype has ten or more counts. The chain is built from TRBV20-1 and TRBJ2-3, with 9 bases that match TRBD2. Germline-derived CDR1 and CDR2 are DFQATT and SNEGSKA (reference sequence). With V trimmed by 6 bases and J by 4 bases, 11 bases remained unmatched. This CDR3 is built from 15 residues. DNA for the CDR3: TGCAGTGCCGGAACTAGCGGGCGTTTCTCAGATACGCAGTATTTT. Protein: CSAGTSGRFSDTQYF.

This chain joins TRBV27 and TRBJ2-3, with TRBD1 identical over 8 bases. The germline V gene encodes CDR1 MNHEY and CDR2 SMNVEV (reference sequence). The J segment lost 3 bases and the V segment lost 5 bases, leaving 13 bases of the junction unmatched. The CDR3 spans 17 residues. The CDR3 protein is CASSQGQGRIVTDTQYF. In DNA, the CDR3 is TGTGCCAGCAGTCAAGGACAGGGTAGGATCGTTACAGATACGCAGTATTTT.

There are many counts of this clonotype. The chain couples TRBV29-1 to TRBJ2-7; 7 bases match TRBD1. V was pared by 7 bases and J by 6 bases, with 6 bases of the junction left unmatched. Germline V gene sequence: CDR1 SQVTM, CDR2 ANQGSEA. The CDR3 spans 11 residues. The CDR3 here is CSAMTGFEQYF. Here the CDR3 DNA reads TGCAGCGCCATGACAGGGTTCGAGCAGTACTTC.

V gene TRBV5-1 combines with J gene TRBJ1-1; 7 nucleotides align to TRBD1. Germline lookup yields CDR1 SGHRS and CDR2 YFSETQ. The trim removed 4 bases at V and 3 bases at J, leaving 6 bases unmatched. The CDR3 has 14 amino acids. This CDR3 reads CASSHRTGDTEAFF. CDR3 nucleotide sequence: TGCGCCAGCAGCCATAGGACAGGAGACACTGAAGCTTTCTTT. The full variable domain, its missing parts supplied by reference TRBV5-1 and TRBJ1-1, is KAGVTQTPRYLIKTRGQQVTLSCSPISGHRSVSWYQQTPGQGLQFLFEYFSETQRNKGNFPGRFSGRQFSNSRSEMNVSTLELGDSALYLCASSHRTGDTEAFFGQGTRLTVV.

V usage is TRBV29-1 and J usage is TRBJ1-1; no reliable D call. V lost 3 bases and J 7 bases, leaving 6 bases between the germline ends. Germline V gives CDR1 SQVTM, CDR2 ANQGSEA. The CDR3 spans 10 residues. The CDR3 here is CSVDSSEAFF. CDR3 sequence (DNA): TGCAGCGTTGACAGCAGTGAAGCTTTCTTT. Together with reference TRBV29-1 and TRBJ1-1, the CDR3 gives the full variable domain: SAVISQKPSRDICQRGTSLTIQCQVDSQVTMMFWYRQQPGQSLTLIATANQGSEATYESGFVIDKFPISRPNLTFSTLTVSNMSPEDSSIYLCSVDSSEAFFGQGTRLTVV.

This clonotype appeared a few times. The J gene is TRBJ2-5, the V gene TRBV20-1; tentatively, D is TRBD2 (6 bases). Germline loops: CDR1 DFQATT, CDR2 SNEGSKA (reference sequence). Trimming left V 1 base short and J 5 bases short, with 20 bases between. The CDR3 runs to 16 residues. Here the CDR3 reads CSARVWGRSGRETQYF. The CDR3 DNA reads TGCAGTGCTAGAGTTTGGGGACGATCAGGGAGGGAGACCCAGTACTTC.

The chain uses TRBV9 and TRBJ2-2, with 10 bases that match TRBD1. The CDR3 extends over 13 amino acids. After removal of 2 bases from V and 10 bases from J, the junction contained 2 bases not matched to a gene. Germline CDR1 is SGDLS and CDR2 is YYNGEE. As DNA, the CDR3 is TGTGCCAGCAGCGTGACAGGGGGCGTGGAGCTGTTTTTT. It translates to CASSVTGGVELFF.

The rearrangement joins TRBV9 to TRBJ2-2, with D hard to call. Trimming stripped 4 bases from V and 0 bases from J, with 7 bases between. CDR1 SGDLS and CDR2 YYNGEE come from the germline V gene. The CDR3 runs 14 residues. The CDR3 here is CASSPLANTGELFF. In nucleotides, the CDR3 is TGTGCCAGCAGCCCCCTGGCGAACACCGGGGAGCTGTTTTTT.

The J gene is TRBJ2-5, the V gene TRBV5-1; the match to TRBD1 covers 7 bases. CDR3 length equals 15 residues. J lost 0 bases, V lost 3 bases, and 5 bases had no gene match. The germline CDR1 and CDR2 sequences are SGHRS and YFSETQ. The CDR3 protein is CASSSTGWHQETQYF. The CDR3 DNA is TGCGCCAGCAGCTCGACAGGGTGGCACCAAGAGACCCAGTACTTC.

DNA for the CDR3: TGTGCCACCAGCAGAGGACAGGGTGGGGATACGCAGTATTTT. Its translation: CATSRGQGGDTQYF. The chain couples TRBV15 to TRBJ2-3; 7 bases fit TRBD1. This CDR3 is built from 14 residues. V trimming: 1 base; J trimming: 6 bases; junction bases outside the gene matches: 4. Germline loops: CDR1 LNHNV, CDR2 YYDKDF (reference sequence).

V is TRBV9 and J is TRBJ1-1; 8 bases are shared with TRBD1. The CDR3 runs 17 residues. Losses at the gene ends were 2 bases for V and 1 base for J; bases not matched to a gene: 10. Germline-derived CDR1 and CDR2 are SGDLS and YYNGEE. The CDR3 sequence: CASSVYTGGLGNTEAFF. The CDR3 nucleotides are TGTGCCAGCAGCGTTTATACAGGGGGGTTGGGGAACACTGAAGCTTTCTTT.

CDR3 protein: CSTTDNRGPYGYTF. DNA for the CDR3: TGCAGTACGACCGACAACAGGGGCCCGTATGGCTACACCTTC. The rearrangement joins TRBV20-1 to TRBJ1-2; TRBD1 agrees at 7 bases. Germline-derived CDR1 and CDR2 are DFQATT and SNEGSKA (reference sequence). Losses at the gene ends were 8 bases for V and 5 bases for J; bases not matched to a gene: 14. The CDR3 consists of 14 residues.

In its sample, this clonotype was seen many times. A read error may account for a junction end that differs from germline. The DNA of the CDR3 is TGTGCTAGCAGCTTAGACAGGGGACAAGAGACCCAGTACTTC. This codes for CASSLDRGQETQYF. The chain combines TRBV7-7 with TRBJ2-5, with 8 nucleotides matching TRBD1. The V gene's germline CDR1 is SSHAT and CDR2 FNYEAQ (reference sequence). The CDR3 loop spans 14 amino acids. Full variable domain (missing parts from reference TRBV7-7 and TRBJ2-5): GAGVSQSPRYKVTKRGQDVTLRCDPISSHATLYWYQQALGQGPEFLTYFNYEAQPDKSGLPSDRFSAERPEGSISTLTIQRTEQRDSAMYRCASSLDRGQETQYFGPGTRLLVL.

This clonotype was observed a handful of times. This sequence joins TRBV30 and TRBJ1-2; D is uncertain. The CDR3 has 11 residues. Trimming pared 5 bases from V and 1 base from J, leaving 5 bases between. Germline V lookup: CDR1 GTSNPN, CDR2 SVGIG (reference sequence). The DNA of the CDR3 is TGTGCCTGGGGGGATAACTATGGCTACACCTTC. Amino acids: CAWGDNYGYTF.

This clonotype showed up just once. Just one base apart from a much larger clone, this may be a read error. The CDR3 is CSSKMSGIAKNIQYF. The CDR3 DNA reads as TGTTCCAGCAAAATGAGCGGGATAGCCAAAAACATTCAGTACTTC. This rearrangement joins TRBV12-3 or TRBV12-4 to TRBJ2-4; 7 bases match TRBD2. This CDR3 has 15 residues.

This clonotype was counted only a few times. The junction departs from the called germline gene at one end, perhaps through a read error. The rearrangement links TRBV12-3 or TRBV12-4 to TRBJ1-4; the match to TRBD1 covers 9 bases. The tail of the sequence fits TRBJ2-2 better, so the J call may be wrong. The CDR3 contains 18 residues. The CDR3 region is CASTLGTGLIPNIGELFF. The DNA for the CDR3 is TGTGCCAGCACCCTCGGGACAGGGCTAATCCCGAACATCGGGGAGCTGTTTTTT.

This clonotype has just one count. The V gene is TRBV29-1, the J gene TRBJ2-1, with TRBD1 identical over 7 bases. The CDR3 has 15 amino acids. Germline V gene sequence: CDR1 SQVTM, CDR2 ANQGSEA. The trim removed 1 base at V and 5 bases at J, leaving 8 bases unmatched. This CDR3 reads CSVEAPTGLDNEQFF. In nucleotides, the CDR3 is TGCAGCGTTGAAGCCCCGACAGGGTTGGACAATGAGCAGTTCTTC.